This TCR beta chain was observed in a study of blood T cells in healthy people across ages. V lost 2 bases to trimming and J lost 6 bases, with 10 bases between them. There are 13 residues in the CDR3. Germline V gene sequence: CDR1 MNHNS, CDR2 SASEGT. A sample-barcoded 5' primer and a J-beta primer mix were used in a second PCR of about 6 to 12 cycles. TCRdb re-called the 5' RACE reads through MiXCR, storing one row per CDR3 protein. The sample holds 800,000 to 1,300,000 distinct CDR3 sequences, around 25% seen once. A few counts support this clonotype. This sample also belongs to another study, concerning T cells of mothers and their children. Per that study: According to the study, all extracted RNA entered cDNA synthesis at roughly 1.5 ug per 15 ul. Related mother-child pairs shared slightly more overlap than unrelated pairs, but the difference was non-significant.

The chain couples TRBV6-1 to TRBJ1-2; D unresolved. This TCR came from a girl aged 2 to 10 in good health. Sequenced: blood. CDR3 in DNA: TGTGCCAGCAGTGAACTGGGAGGGAATGGCTACACCTTC. This gives the protein CASSELGGNGYTF.